These 20 T cell receptor beta chains were all obtained from the same sample, sequenced in a study of blood T cell repertoires in COVID-19 (dated by TCRdb to 2020 to 2021). The library was built by means of the immunoSEQ multiplex PCR assay. Drawn from immuneACCESS, this table holds only the in-frame rearrangements with V and J called that TCRdb kept. Clones are partly lost; checked studies trace under half to an unresolved V gene and leave the rest unexplained. The sample profile shows about 75,000 clones; 70% to 90% of them were found once. The ten largest clonotypes hold about 20% of the sample. Sample: peripheral blood. The origin of the receptors is a human donor in a cohort sampled during active COVID-19.

The chain couples TRBV28 to TRBJ1-5; 8 bases agree with TRBD1. The CDR3 is made up of 15 amino acids. The germline V gene encodes CDR1 MDHEN and CDR2 SYDVKM. Unmatched junction bases numbered 5, after V lost 0 bases and J lost 7 bases. This CDR3 is CASSLWAGGGQPQHF. CDR3 sequence (DNA): TGTGCCAGCAGTTTATGGGCAGGGGGCGGCCAGCCCCAGCATTTT.

This chain links TRBV15 with TRBJ1-1; a possible D gene is TRBD1 (6 bases). The germline V gene encodes CDR1 LNHNV and CDR2 YYDKDF (reference sequence). The germline V and J ends were trimmed by 5 bases and 1 base, with 8 bases remaining between them. CDR3 length: 13 amino acids. The CDR3 region is CATSLRGNTEAFF. CDR3 sequence (DNA): TGTGCCACCAGCCTCAGGGGGAACACTGAAGCTTTCTTT.

The rearrangement uses TRBV19 and TRBJ1-5; D is possibly TRBD1 (5 bases). This CDR3 region has 15 residues. Germline V gives CDR1 LNHDA, CDR2 SQIVND (reference sequence). Trimming stripped 3 bases from V and 3 bases from J, with 12 bases between. In nucleotides, the CDR3 is TGTGCCAGTAGTATCCCCAGGGCACTCAATCAGCCCCAGCATTTT. Translation gives CASSIPRALNQPQHF.

This chain joins TRBV12-3 or TRBV12-4 and TRBJ2-7; D is ambiguous. This CDR3 spans 13 amino acids. The V and J ends lost 6 bases and 9 bases respectively, with 18 bases between them. The CDR3 coding sequence is TGTGCCAGCAGCTATCGAACTCTACGAAGGCAGTACTTC. It codes for CASSYRTLRRQYF.

CDR3 sequence (DNA): TGCGCCAGCAGCCGACTGGGACTAGCGGGAGCGGGAAGCACAGATACGCAGTATTTT. This translates into CASSRLGLAGAGSTDTQYF. The V call is TRBV4-1, the J call TRBJ2-3; TRBD2 agrees at 14 bases. This CDR3 is 19 amino acids long. The J segment lost 0 bases and the V segment lost 4 bases, leaving 9 bases of the junction unmatched. From germline, CDR1 is MGHRA and CDR2 YSYEKL.

This clone appeared a single time. The V and J genes are TRBV6-5 and TRBJ2-2; weak D call: TRBD2 (5 bases). The CDR3 runs 15 residues. Trimming took off 2 bases at V and 7 bases at J, with 14 bases between the two ends. Germline assignment: CDR1 MNHEY and CDR2 SVGAGI. The CDR3 nucleotides read TGTGCCAGCAGTTACGGAGGAGTTAGGAACGGGGAGCTGTTTTTT. It encodes CASSYGGVRNGELFF.

This clone was recorded once. The chain is built from TRBV6-5 and TRBJ2-7; D remains unclear. Germline V CDR1 and CDR2: MNHEY, SVGAGI. Deletions cut 6 bases from V and 4 bases from J, with 7 bases between. The CDR3 covers 11 residues. The CDR3 DNA reads TGTGCCAGCAGATCATTTTACGAGCAGTACTTC. It codes for CASRSFYEQYF.

The V and J genes are TRBV5-1 and TRBJ2-5; tentative D call: TRBD1 (5 bases). V was shortened by 5 bases and J by 5 bases, with 16 bases between the two germline ends. This CDR3 has 14 residues. In germline, CDR1 is SGHRS, CDR2 YFSETQ. In nucleotides, the CDR3 is TGCGCCAGCAGGCCACAGGTGACAGAGGAGACCCAGTACTTC. Protein: CASRPQVTEETQYF.

The rearrangement uses TRBV12-5 and TRBJ2-7, with TRBD1 matching over 8 bases. V lost 1 base, J lost 3 bases, and 14 bases stayed unmatched. The germline V gene encodes CDR1 LGHNT and CDR2 FRNRAP. The CDR3 spans 18 residues. The CDR3 DNA follows: TGTGCTAGTGGTTTGGCAACTTCTCCGGGACAGGCAAACTACGAGCAGTACTTC. It encodes CASGLATSPGQANYEQYF.

V and J are TRBV6-5 and TRBJ1-4; no clear D. Trimming removed 6 bases at V and 5 bases at J, with 13 bases between. This CDR3 comprises 14 residues. Per the germline V gene, CDR1 is MNHEY and CDR2 is SVGAGI. CDR3 nucleotide sequence: TGTGCCAGCAGCACCGTAGCCCTCAATGAAAAACTGTTTTTT. As protein: CASSTVALNEKLFF.

V usage is TRBV14 and J usage is TRBJ1-6; maybe TRBD1 (5 bases). This CDR3 is 16 amino acids long. The V end was cut by 1 base, the J end by 4 bases, with 11 bases between. Germline loops: CDR1 SGHDN, CDR2 FVKESK. The CDR3 DNA reads TGTGCCAGCAGCCAAGGGAGGGGCGCATATAATTCACCCCTCCACTTT. This gives the protein CASSQGRGAYNSPLHF.

Turning to this clone: The junction departs from germline at one end; a sequencing error may be responsible. V usage is TRBV6-2 or TRBV6-3 and J usage is TRBJ2-1, with D tentatively TRBD2 (5 bases). This CDR3 region has 14 residues. CDR1 is MNHEY, CDR2 SVGEGT, per germline. CDR3 nucleotide sequence: TGTGCCAGCAGCCCAGACACCACCCCCGTTTCGGGGATCTTC. It translates to CASSPDTTPVSGIF.

The chain employs TRBV7-2 and TRBJ1-6; D ambiguous. V lost 5 bases, J lost 10 bases, and 18 bases lay in between. Germline V gives CDR1 SGHTA, CDR2 FQGNSA. The CDR3 totals 15 residues. Written as DNA, the CDR3 is TGTGCCAGCAGCCGCCTTTCCGGTCAGGAATCACCCCTCCACTTT. This codes for CASSRLSGQESPLHF.

The gene calls are TRBV28 and TRBJ2-2; TRBD2 is a possible D gene (7 bases). V lost 6 bases, J lost 3 bases, and 20 bases lay in between. This CDR3 comprises 17 residues. CDR1 MDHEN and CDR2 SYDVKM come from the germline V gene. CDR3 nucleotides: TGTGCCAGCAGCACCCGCCCGCGGGGGCCCTACACCGGGGAGCTGTTTTTT. This encodes CASSTRPRGPYTGELFF.

The chain couples TRBV10-3 to TRBJ1-6, with TRBD1 matching over 7 bases. The V segment lost 2 bases and the J segment 10 bases; nucleotides outside the gene matches: 8. CDR3 length: 15 residues. Germline V CDR1 and CDR2: ENHRY, SYGVKD. The CDR3 nucleotides read TGTGCCATCAGTGAGGAGGGGGCAGGGAGGTCACCCCTCCACTTT. The encoded protein is CAISEEGAGRSPLHF.

This clone was seen only once. The chain employs TRBV11-3 and TRBJ2-5; no reliable D call. CDR1 and CDR2 (germline): SGHNT, YENEEA. The V end lost 5 bases, the J end lost 0 bases, and 7 bases lay between the germline ends. The CDR3 spans 13 residues. The CDR3 region is CASSGSYQETQYF. The CDR3 nucleotides are TGTGCCAGCAGCGGCTCGTACCAAGAGACCCAGTACTTC.

This rearrangement joins TRBV11-2 to TRBJ1-2; 7 bases match TRBD1. The CDR3 is 14 amino acids. The V and J ends lost 0 bases and 7 bases, in that order; junction bases with no gene match: 5. In germline, CDR1 is SGHAT, CDR2 FQNNGV. The CDR3 bases are TGTGCCAGCAGCTTAGACAGGGGGTCGAGTGGCTACACCTTC. It codes for CASSLDRGSSGYTF.

V is TRBV7-3 and J is TRBJ2-2; D remains ambiguous. CDR3 length: 14 residues. Trimming took off 1 base at V and 7 bases at J, with 10 bases between the two ends. CDR1 is SGHTA and CDR2 is FQGTGA in the germline V gene. The CDR3 here is CASSLKPAVGELFF. For the CDR3, the DNA is TGTGCCAGCAGCTTAAAACCGGCGGTCGGGGAGCTGTTTTTT.

This clone was counted only a few times. This chain links TRBV3-1 (or the pseudogene TRBV3-2) with TRBJ2-7; 8 bases line up with TRBD2. V dropped 0 bases and J dropped 6; count of bases not matched to a gene: 7. Germline-derived CDR1 and CDR2 are LGHDT and YNNKEL (reference sequence). The CDR3 runs 15 residues. The CDR3 reads CASSQDGLAGAEQYF. As DNA, the CDR3 is TGTGCCAGCAGCCAAGATGGGCTAGCGGGTGCCGAGCAGTACTTC.

This chain connects TRBV2 to TRBJ2-1, with 8 bases identical to TRBD2. V trimming: 9 bases; J trimming: 9 bases; junction bases outside the gene matches: 7. Looked up from germline, CDR1 is SNHLY and CDR2 is FYNNEI. This CDR3 comprises 12 residues. The CDR3 DNA reads as TGTGCCAGGTCCGGGACTAGTATTGAGCAGTTCTTC. It encodes CARSGTSIEQFF. The full variable domain, with the rest looked up from reference TRBV2 and TRBJ2-1, is EPEVTQTPSHQVTQMGQEVILRCVPISNHLYFYWYRQILGQKVEFLVSFYNNEISEKSEIFDDQFSVERPDGSNFTLKIRSTKLEDSAMYFCARSGTSIEQFFGPGTRLTVL.